This record looks at one T cell receptor beta chain sequence and its context. No antigen is known for it. Sequencing used immunoSEQ multiplex PCR; TCRdb keeps in-frame clones, though not all of them. The sample lists more than 550,000 clones, 80% to 95% occurring once. The sample originates from a study of shared clonotypes between healthy human individuals. Study overall: Used for every donor were three CD4 naive, three CD4 memory, two CD8 naive and one CD8 memory plate. General study findings and limits: Clonotype sharing among donors was expected to depend on sequencing depth. Naive subsets typically showed greater estimated richness than memory subsets. Researchers sampled blood only, noting tissue repertoires likely differ.

The CDR3 has 12 amino acids. CDR1 is LNHDA, CDR2 SQIVND, per germline (reference sequence). Trimming at V came to 5 bases and at J to 11 bases, leaving 8 bases not matched to a gene. This sequence joins TRBV19 and TRBJ1-1; 7 bases agree with TRBD1. The receptor was isolated from a man aged 18 to 30 in good health. Some clones in this sample may be carry-over from other donors' samples. The sequenced sample was memory CD8+ T cells from PBMCs. The subset here: CD45RO+ cells pooled with CCR7-negative TemRA cells. CDR3 nucleotide sequence: TGTGCCAGTAGTCATGACAGGGTGTGGGCTTTCTTT. This codes for CASSHDRVWAFF.